These 25 T cell receptor beta chains were sequenced from one sample in a study of post-analysis software for immune sequencing data. Study-level results: Relative to controls, patients had five TRBV segments at higher frequency, with TRBV5-6, TRBV5-1 and TRBV20-1 among these.

Incorporated into the TCR beta cDNA libraries were unique molecular identifiers, which served to reduce PCR and sequencing biases. TCRdb itself ran the PCR reads through MiXCR, one entry per CDR3 protein. The table lists around 700,000 distinct CDR3 sequences, around 60% of them singletons. Their antigens remain unidentified. Input material: blood. The source of these receptors is a girl aged 2-10 years with multiple sclerosis.

The chain combines TRBV11-2 with TRBJ2-7; TRBD1 might be the D (7 bases). The end of the DNA fits TRBJ2-5 better, so the J call may be wrong. Germline assignment: CDR1 SGHAT and CDR2 FQNNGV. This CDR3 region has 16 residues. The CDR3 nucleotides read TGTGCCAGCAGCTTAGTCCTGGGGGACAGCGGGGAGACCCAGTACTTC. As protein: CASSLVLGDSGETQYF.

This chain uses TRBV7-3 with TRBJ2-2, with TRBD2 matching over 8 bases. Germline assignment: CDR1 SGHTA and CDR2 FQGTGA. Germline trimming cut 5 bases from V and 4 bases from J; bases unmatched to any gene: 12. The CDR3 consists of 17 residues. CDR3 sequence (DNA): TGTGCCAGCAGCCCAAACCCGGGACTAGTAGGCACCGGGGAGCTGTTTTTT. The encoded protein is CASSPNPGLVGTGELFF.

The rearrangement links TRBV29-1 to TRBJ2-5, with 7 bases identical to TRBD2. V shed 5 bases and J 4 bases; nucleotides not matched to a gene: 10. The CDR3 consists of 14 residues. Germline CDR1 reads SQVTM; CDR2 reads ANQGSEA. This CDR3 is CSVSQDSGGETQYF. In DNA, the CDR3 is TGCAGCGTTTCACAGGATTCGGGGGGAGAGACCCAGTACTTC.

The genes are TRBV12-3 or TRBV12-4 and TRBJ2-2; 7 nucleotides line up with TRBD2. V lost 3 bases and J lost 4; bases outside the gene matches: 11. This CDR3 has 17 amino acids. The CDR3 loop is CASSLYGGGPVTGELFF. The CDR3 DNA follows: TGTGCCAGCAGTTTGTATGGGGGAGGGCCGGTCACCGGGGAGCTGTTTTTT.

In this sample, this clonotype turned up a few times. This chain links TRBV5-1 with TRBJ2-5; 10 bases line up with TRBD2. Looked up from germline, CDR1 is SGHRS and CDR2 is YFSETQ. The length of the CDR3 is 17 residues. With 0 bases clipped from V and 2 bases from J, the junction kept 7 bases outside the gene matches. The CDR3 DNA sequence: TGCGCCAGCAGCTTGGAGGCTAGCGGGAGTAGGCAAGAGACCCAGTACTTC. This gives the protein CASSLEASGSRQETQYF.

The rearrangement links TRBV6-6 to TRBJ1-2; maybe TRBD1 (6 bases). V lost 2 bases to trimming and J lost 5 bases, with 12 bases between them. CDR1 and CDR2 (germline): MNHNY, SVGAGI (reference sequence). The CDR3 extends over 14 amino acids. CDR3 protein: CASSYTGQPYGYTF. As DNA, the CDR3 is TGTGCCAGCAGTTACACCGGACAGCCGTATGGCTACACCTTC.

J is TRBJ2-3 and V is TRBV4-2; D might be TRBD2 (5 bases). This CDR3 has 18 residues. The V gene lost 5 bases and the J gene lost 5 bases, with 26 bases spanning the gap. Germline V gene data show CDR1 as LGHNA and CDR2 as YNFKEQ. CDR3: CASSVRGGRTWTEDTQYF. The CDR3 coding sequence is TGTGCCAGCAGCGTAAGAGGCGGCCGAACGTGGACTGAAGATACGCAGTATTTT.

The chain has TRBV5-1 and TRBJ1-6; possible D gene TRBD1, 5 bases. The CDR3 sequence is 16 residues long. The V gene lost 0 bases and the J gene lost 6 bases, with 13 bases spanning the gap. Germline CDR1 reads SGHRS; CDR2 reads YFSETQ. The CDR3 loop is CASSLALTDPNSPLHF. As DNA, the CDR3 is TGCGCCAGCAGCTTGGCCCTGACAGACCCTAATTCACCCCTCCACTTT. Using reference TRBV5-1 and TRBJ1-6 for the parts outside the CDR3, the full variable domain is KAGVTQTPRYLIKTRGQQVTLSCSPISGHRSVSWYQQTPGQGLQFLFEYFSETQRNKGNFPGRFSGRQFSNSRSEMNVSTLELGDSALYLCASSLALTDPNSPLHFGNGTRLTVT.

A note on this clonotype: One junction end disagrees with the germline gene, perhaps due to a read error. CDR3 protein: CASGQGQGTGYGYTF. In nucleotides, the CDR3 is TGTGCCAGCGGCCAAGGACAGGGCACGGGCTATGGCTACACCTTC. The rearrangement joins TRBV4-2 to TRBJ1-2; 8 nucleotides line up with TRBD1. CDR1 is LGHNA, CDR2 YNFKEQ, per germline. The CDR3 totals 15 residues.

The rearrangement joins TRBV20-1 to TRBJ2-1, with D possibly being TRBD2 (6 bases). Trimming shortened V by 2 bases and J by 4 bases, and 12 bases separated the two germline ends. The CDR3 contains 14 residues. Germline CDR1 and CDR2: DFQATT and SNEGSKA (reference sequence). The CDR3 spells CSARPPGLYNEQFF. The DNA of the CDR3 is TGCAGTGCTAGACCCCCGGGACTTTACAATGAGCAGTTCTTC.

The chain is built from TRBV5-1 and TRBJ1-1; possible D gene TRBD1, 5 bases. The CDR3 consists of 14 residues. Trimming took 7 bases from V and 4 from J, leaving 17 bases between them. Germline values: CDR1 SGHRS, CDR2 YFSETQ. The CDR3 DNA reads as TGCGCCAGCTGTCAAAGCCACGGGGGCACTGAAGCTTTCTTT. It translates to CASCQSHGGTEAFF.

This clonotype is a singleton in its sample. V usage is TRBV5-5 and J usage is TRBJ1-2; D remains ambiguous. The ends were cut back, 3 bases at V and 3 bases at J, with 18 bases in the middle. The germline CDR1 and CDR2 sequences are SGHKS and YYEKEE (reference sequence). The CDR3 runs to 16 residues. CDR3 in DNA: TGTGCCAGCAGCTACTCTCGACACGGCGCCCACTATGGCTACACCTTC. Its translation: CASSYSRHGAHYGYTF.

The gene calls are TRBV9 and TRBJ2-3, with 11 bases identical to TRBD2. Germline loops: CDR1 SGDLS, CDR2 YYNGEE. V lost 0 bases, J lost 2 bases, and 8 bases stayed unmatched. This CDR3 region has 18 residues. The CDR3 DNA is TGTGCCAGCAGCGTAGAGTTGGGACTAGCGGCATCCACAGATACGCAGTATTTT. It specifies CASSVELGLAASTDTQYF. The full variable domain, in which reference TRBV9 and TRBJ2-3 provide the parts outside the CDR3, is DSGVTQTPKHLITATGQRVTLRCSPRSGDLSVYWYQQSLDQGLQFLIQYYNGEERAKGNILERFSAQQFPDLHSELNLSSLELGDSALYFCASSVELGLAASTDTQYFGPGTRLTVL.

This clonotype was counted between two and nine times. This chain uses TRBV6-1 with TRBJ2-5; 11 bases align to TRBD1. CDR1 and CDR2 from the germline V gene are MNHNS and SASEGT. J lost 7 bases, V lost 7 bases, and 17 bases had no gene match. The CDR3 sequence is 17 residues long. CDR3 loop: CASKQHRDRGAGGTQYF. CDR3 nucleotides: TGTGCCAGCAAACAACACCGGGACAGGGGGGCGGGAGGGACCCAGTACTTC.

The table lists this clonotype with a few counts. This chain uses TRBV10-2 with TRBJ1-1; D gene uncertain. Germline values: CDR1 WSHSY, CDR2 SAAADI. Between the trimmed V and J ends, which lost 3 bases and 6 bases, there was a span of 11 bases. This CDR3 has 13 amino acids. The CDR3 region is CASSDGVVAEAFF. CDR3 sequence (DNA): TGCGCCAGCAGTGATGGGGTAGTGGCTGAAGCTTTCTTT.

This chain connects TRBV20-1 to TRBJ2-1; TRBD2 matches at 7 bases. Germline values: CDR1 DFQATT, CDR2 SNEGSKA (reference sequence). Trimming took 5 bases from V and 4 from J; bases not matched to a gene: 17. The CDR3 length is 17 residues. The CDR3 DNA reads as TGCAGTGCTCAAACACCGGGACTAACCCTCAGATACAATGAGCAGTTCTTC. It is translated as CSAQTPGLTLRYNEQFF.

The rearrangement uses TRBV20-1 and TRBJ2-7; 7 nucleotides line up with TRBD1. V trimming: 3 bases; J trimming: 5 bases; junction bases outside the gene matches: 4. Germline V lookup: CDR1 DFQATT, CDR2 SNEGSKA (reference sequence). The CDR3 covers 12 residues. CDR3 DNA: TGCAGTGCTAGCTCCGACAGGGACGAGCAGTACTTC. Its translation: CSASSDRDEQYF.

This clonotype was observed a few times. This chain uses TRBV7-6 with TRBJ2-7, with D possibly TRBD1 on 6 matching bases. Germline V gives CDR1 SGHVS, CDR2 FNYEAQ. This CDR3 has 15 residues. V lost 3 bases and J lost 7, with 19 bases in between. Written as DNA, the CDR3 is TGTGCCAGCAGCTTCACACAGGGAGAGGTTGGGGAGCAGTACTTC. Translation: CASSFTQGEVGEQYF.

The V and J genes are TRBV6-2 or TRBV6-3 and TRBJ1-1; D uncertain. The CDR3 totals 14 residues. V lost 7 bases, J lost 10 bases, and 22 bases lay in between. CDR1 and CDR2 (germline): MNHEY, SVGEGT. CDR3 sequence reads: CASNRGTYPTRAFF. CDR3 in DNA: TGTGCCAGCAATCGGGGTACCTACCCCACCCGAGCTTTCTTT.

This clonotype was seen once. The J gene is TRBJ2-1, the V gene TRBV29-1; D not certain. The V gene's germline CDR1 is SQVTM and CDR2 ANQGSEA. Trimming left V 3 bases short and J 8 bases short, with 5 bases between. CDR3 length: 10 residues. Here the CDR3 DNA reads TGCAGCGTTGATTCCTATGAGCAGTTCTTC. This sequence encodes CSVDSYEQFF.

The CDR3 sequence: CASSLEPGTSLADTQYF. CDR3 sequence (DNA): TGTGCCAGCAGCTTAGAGCCCGGGACTAGTCTCGCAGATACGCAGTATTTT. The chain joins TRBV7-6 to TRBJ2-3; 8 bases agree with TRBD2. CDR3 length equals 17 residues. The germline V gene has CDR1 SGHVS and CDR2 FNYEAQ. The V and J ends lost 1 base and 4 bases, in that order; junction bases with no gene match: 10.

V usage is TRBV6-5 and J usage is TRBJ2-1; either TRBD1 or TRBD2 may supply D (6 bases each). V lost 3 bases and J 6 bases, leaving 21 bases between the germline ends. This CDR3 has 17 residues. Germline V gene data show CDR1 as MNHEY and CDR2 as SVGAGI. CDR3 sequence: CASSYGSAGLGANEQFF. Here the CDR3 DNA reads TGTGCCAGCAGTTATGGTTCGGCGGGACTGGGGGCCAATGAGCAGTTCTTC.

V is TRBV18 and J is TRBJ2-3; 9 nucleotides line up with TRBD1. The trim removed 0 bases at V and 3 bases at J, leaving 4 bases unmatched. The V gene's germline CDR1 is KGHSH and CDR2 LQKENI. The CDR3 extends over 16 amino acids. CDR3 protein: CASSPPHGQGTDTQYF. Written as DNA, the CDR3 is TGTGCCAGCTCACCACCGCACGGACAGGGGACAGATACGCAGTATTTT.

V usage is TRBV6-2 or TRBV6-3 and J usage is TRBJ2-5; 12 bases fit TRBD2. Germline CDR1 reads MNHEY; CDR2 reads SVGEGT. The ends lost 6 bases at V and 2 bases at J; junction bases unmatched: 1. The CDR3 spans 14 residues. Here the CDR3 DNA reads TGTGCCAGCAGGCTAGCGGGGGGGCAAGAGACCCAGTACTTC. It is translated as CASRLAGGQETQYF.

V gene TRBV20-1 combines with J gene TRBJ2-3, with D perhaps being TRBD1 or TRBD2 (6 bases each). V gave up 5 bases and J gave up 3 bases, with 21 bases separating them. CDR3 size: 16 residues. Germline values: CDR1 DFQATT, CDR2 SNEGSKA (reference sequence). The CDR3 sequence is CSAGQWRGIGTDTQYF. In DNA, the CDR3 is TGCAGTGCTGGCCAATGGAGGGGGATTGGGACAGATACGCAGTATTTT.